This T cell receptor beta chain came from a study of T cell changes during pregnancy in multiple sclerosis. TCRdb's copy holds only in-frame clones and misses some; the assay was immunoSEQ multiplex PCR. The sample lists 35,000 to 40,000 clones; 88% were seen once. Germline CDR1 SGHNT, CDR2 YENEEA. There are 17 residues in the CDR3. V lost 5 bases and J 2 bases, leaving 20 bases between the germline ends. This chain joins TRBV11-3 and TRBJ2-3; weak D call: TRBD2 (6 bases). The sample consisted of CD8+ T cells from peripheral blood mononuclear cells, taken in the third trimester of pregnancy. The receptor comes from a female donor with multiple sclerosis, enrolled in a pregnancy study. The CDR3 DNA sequence: TGTGCCAGCAGCCCCAACCCGGGACTTTCAGACACAGATACGCAGTATTTT. Protein: CASSPNPGLSDTDTQYF.